This TCR beta chain was recovered during a study of blood T cell repertoires in COVID-19. Study background: The United States, Italy and Spain supplied acute and convalescent COVID-19 samples. Sources were T cells, B-cell-depleted T cells, or PBMCs; the material itself was cDNA or gDNA.

In the original processing: For nucleated cells, counts were estimated from reference gene primer amplification. Measured with immunoSEQ multiplex PCR; TCRdb has only the in-frame clones, and not every one. V, J and clone size are those of that table, while D and trimming were read from the DNA. The table has about 250,000 clones, around four fifths seen once. V was clipped by 3 bases and J by 7 bases; unmatched bases: 4. The germline V gene encodes CDR1 MRHNA and CDR2 SNTAGT. The CDR3 extends over 15 amino acids. The sequencing input was peripheral blood. The source is a woman aged 55-69 years with active or convalescent COVID-19. The chain joins TRBV6-4 to TRBJ1-6; 9 bases fit TRBD1. This chain's CDR3 is CASSESTGGNSPLHF. The CDR3 region has the DNA TGTGCCAGCAGTGAGTCGACAGGGGGGAATTCACCCCTCCACTTT.